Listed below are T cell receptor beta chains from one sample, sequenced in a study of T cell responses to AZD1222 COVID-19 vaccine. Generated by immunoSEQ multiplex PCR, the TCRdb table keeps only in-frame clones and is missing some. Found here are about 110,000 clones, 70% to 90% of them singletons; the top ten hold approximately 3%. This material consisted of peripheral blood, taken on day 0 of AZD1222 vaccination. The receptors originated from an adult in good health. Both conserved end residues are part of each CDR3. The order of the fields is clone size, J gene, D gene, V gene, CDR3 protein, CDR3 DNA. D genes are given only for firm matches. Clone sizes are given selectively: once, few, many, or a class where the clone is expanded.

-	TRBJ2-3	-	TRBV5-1	CASKFGISSTDTQYF	TGCGCCAGCAAATTCGGGATCTCAAGCACAGATACGCAGTATTTT
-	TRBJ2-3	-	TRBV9	CASSPKTDPSTDTQYF	TGTGCCAGCAGCCCTAAGACAGACCCTAGCACAGATACGCAGTATTTT
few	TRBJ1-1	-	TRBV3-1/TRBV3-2	CASSQNLQNTEAFF	TGTGCCAGCAGCCAGAACCTCCAGAACACTGAAGCTTTCTTT
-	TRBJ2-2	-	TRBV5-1	CASSSGEGLITGELFF	TGCGCCAGCAGCTCAGGCGAGGGGCTAATCACCGGGGAGCTGTTTTTT
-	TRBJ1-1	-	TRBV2	CASSETGTITEAFF	TGTGCCAGCAGCGAAACAGGGACAATCACTGAAGCTTTCTTT
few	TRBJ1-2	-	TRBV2	CASSPTPAVGYGYTF	TGTGCCAGCAGTCCGACCCCGGCAGTAGGCTATGGCTACACCTTC
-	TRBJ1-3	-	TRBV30	CAWRGSGTKSGNTIYF	TGTGCCTGGAGGGGGTCAGGGACAAAGTCTGGAAACACCATATATTTT
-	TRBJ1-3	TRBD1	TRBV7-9	CASSWSRARGRGNTIYF	TGTGCCAGCAGCTGGTCGAGGGCCAGGGGGCGCGGAAACACCATATATTTT
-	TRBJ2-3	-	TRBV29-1	CSVEGRQGLGYF	TGCAGCGTTGAAGGCAGGCAGGGCCTGGGGTATTTT
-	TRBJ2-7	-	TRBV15	CATSRDRTSYEQYF	TGTGCCACCAGCAGAGATCGAACTTCATACGAGCAGTACTTC
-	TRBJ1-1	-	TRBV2	CASRVVTVNTEAFF	TGTGCCAGCAGGGTAGTGACAGTAAACACTGAAGCTTTCTTT
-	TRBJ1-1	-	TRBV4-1	CASSQGERARINTEAFF	TGCGCCAGCAGCCAAGGAGAGAGGGCCCGAATCAACACTGAAGCTTTCTTT
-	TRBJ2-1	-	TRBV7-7	CASSLDRESYNEQFF	TGTGCTAGCAGCTTAGATAGGGAATCCTACAATGAGCAGTTCTTC
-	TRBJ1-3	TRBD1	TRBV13	CASSLDRGLGNTIYF	TGTGCCAGCAGCTTAGATAGGGGGCTTGGAAACACCATATATTTT
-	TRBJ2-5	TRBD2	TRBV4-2	CASSQGTRGETQYF	TGTGCCAGCAGCCAAGGGACTAGGGGAGAGACCCAGTACTTC
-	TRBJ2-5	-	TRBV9	CASSVDKETQYF	TGTGCCAGCAGCGTAGATAAAGAGACCCAGTACTTC
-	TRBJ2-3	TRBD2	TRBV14	CASSPVRLAGGVGDTQYF	TGTGCCAGCAGCCCCGTCCGACTAGCGGGGGGAGTGGGAGATACGCAGTATTTT
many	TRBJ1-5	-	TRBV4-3	CASSPSWVGDQPQHF	TGCGCCAGCAGCCCATCATGGGTTGGGGATCAGCCCCAGCATTTT
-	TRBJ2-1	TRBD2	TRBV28	CASSLGLAGVSEQFF	TGTGCCAGCAGTTTAGGACTAGCGGGAGTAAGTGAGCAGTTCTTC
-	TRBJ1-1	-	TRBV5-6	CASGYFTGLNTEAFF	TGTGCCAGCGGCTATTTCACAGGGTTGAACACTGAAGCTTTCTTT
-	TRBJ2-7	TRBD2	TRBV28	CASSFSTSGAYEQYF	TGTGCCAGCAGTTTCTCGACTAGCGGGGCCTACGAGCAGTACTTC
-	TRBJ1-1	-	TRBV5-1	CASSSTVNTEAFF	TGCGCCAGCAGCTCGACAGTGAACACTGAAGCTTTCTTT
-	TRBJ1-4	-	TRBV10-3	CAIQQGGDEKLFF	TGTGCCATCCAACAGGGAGGGGACGAAAAACTGTTTTTT
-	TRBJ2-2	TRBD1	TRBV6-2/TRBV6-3	CASRYNRGRTGELFF	TGTGCCAGCAGATACAACAGGGGGCGCACCGGGGAGCTGTTTTTT
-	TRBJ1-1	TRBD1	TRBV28	CASSLIGTGITEAFF	TGTGCCAGCAGTTTAATAGGGACAGGGATCACTGAAGCTTTCTTT
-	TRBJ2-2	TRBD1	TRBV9	CASSVATGTGATGELFF	TGTGCCAGCAGCGTAGCTACAGGTACAGGGGCCACCGGGGAGCTGTTTTTT
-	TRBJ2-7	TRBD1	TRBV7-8	CASSLRTGGSYEQYF	TGTGCCAGCAGCCTTCGGACAGGGGGATCCTACGAGCAGTACTTC
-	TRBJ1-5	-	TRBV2	CASSEARHSNQPQHF	TGTGCCAGCAGTGAAGCCAGACATAGCAATCAGCCCCAGCATTTT
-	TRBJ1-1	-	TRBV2	CASSIATGYVGTEAFF	TGTGCCAGCAGCATAGCAACAGGGTATGTTGGCACTGAAGCTTTCTTT
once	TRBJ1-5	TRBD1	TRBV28	CAAQGGRDNQPQHF	TGTGCCGCTCAGGGGGGGCGCGACAATCAGCCCCAGCATTTT
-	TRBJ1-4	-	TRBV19	CASSTSILYEKLFF	TGTGCCAGTAGTACCTCCATCCTGTATGAAAAACTGTTTTTT
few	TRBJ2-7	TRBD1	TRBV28	CASSLGVQGPHYEQYF	TGTGCCAGCAGTCTTGGGGTACAGGGGCCCCACTACGAGCAGTACTTC
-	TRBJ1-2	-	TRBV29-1	CSVARDTDGYGYTF	TGCAGCGTTGCCCGGGACACAGACGGCTATGGCTACACCTTC
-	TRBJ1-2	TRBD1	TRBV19	CASNIRNRQGARGYGYTF	TGTGCCAGTAACATCCGCAACCGGCAGGGGGCGCGAGGCTATGGCTACACCTTC
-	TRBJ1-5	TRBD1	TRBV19	CASSIEQGIGNQPQHF	TGTGCCAGTAGTATTGAACAGGGGATTGGAAATCAGCCCCAGCATTTT
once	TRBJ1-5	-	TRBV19	CASSIFDRSNQPQHF	TGTGCCAGTAGTATATTCGACAGAAGCAATCAGCCCCAGCATTTT
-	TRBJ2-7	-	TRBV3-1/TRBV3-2	CASSQDRFSYEQYF	TGTGCCAGCAGCCAAGATAGGTTCTCCTACGAGCAGTACTTC
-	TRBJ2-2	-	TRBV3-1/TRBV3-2	CASRFAGTQNTGELFF	TGTGCCAGCAGGTTCGCCGGGACCCAGAACACCGGGGAGCTGTTTTTT
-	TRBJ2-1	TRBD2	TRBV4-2	CASSLLTLAGGYNEQFF	TGTGCCAGCAGCCTCCTGACTTTAGCGGGAGGCTACAATGAGCAGTTCTTC
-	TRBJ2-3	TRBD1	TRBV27	CASSSRDRGPPDTQYF	TGTGCCAGCAGTTCCCGGGACAGGGGCCCTCCGGATACGCAGTATTTT
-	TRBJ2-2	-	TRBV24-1	CATSDLVGPEDRSSGRNTGELFF	TGTGCCACCAGTGATTTGGTTGGGCCAGAGGACAGATCCTCTGGTAGGAACACCGGGGAGCTGTTTTTT
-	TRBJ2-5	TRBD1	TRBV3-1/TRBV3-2	CASSHRQGKDETQYF	TGTGCCAGCAGCCACCGACAGGGAAAAGATGAGACCCAGTACTTC
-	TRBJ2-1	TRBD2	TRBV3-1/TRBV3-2	CASSQEGSGRAVNEQFF	TGTGCCAGCAGCCAAGAGGGTAGCGGGAGGGCCGTCAATGAGCAGTTCTTC
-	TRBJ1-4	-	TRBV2	CASTGTQATNEKLFF	TGTGCCAGCACGGGAACACAAGCAACTAATGAAAAACTGTTTTTT
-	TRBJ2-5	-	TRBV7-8	CASSFIVGPGETQYF	TGTGCCAGCAGCTTCATAGTTGGCCCGGGAGAGACCCAGTACTTC
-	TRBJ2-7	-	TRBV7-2	CASSLEARREQYF	TGTGCCAGCAGCTTAGAGGCCCGGCGCGAGCAGTACTTC
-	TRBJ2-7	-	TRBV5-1	CASSWGVEQYF	TGCGCCAGCAGTTGGGGCGTAGAGCAGTACTTC
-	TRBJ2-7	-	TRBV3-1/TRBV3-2	CASSQGQASYEQYF	TGTGCCAGCAGCCAAGGACAGGCGAGCTACGAGCAGTACTTC
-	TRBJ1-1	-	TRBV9	CASSVVTGNTEAFF	TGTGCCAGCAGCGTAGTAACAGGGAACACTGAAGCTTTCTTT
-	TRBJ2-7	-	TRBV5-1	CASSLERTDYEQYF	TGCGCCAGCAGCTTGGAACGGACAGACTACGAGCAGTACTTC
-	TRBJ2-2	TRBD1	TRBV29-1	CSGQGEGLNTGELFF	TGCAGCGGACAGGGAGAGGGGCTGAACACCGGGGAGCTGTTTTTT
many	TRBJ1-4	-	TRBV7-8	CASSLRVGEKLFF	TGTGCCAGCAGCTTAAGGGTGGGTGAAAAACTGTTTTTT
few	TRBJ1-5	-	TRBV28	CASSSPAGPGNQPQHF	TGTGCCAGCAGTTCCCCGGCAGGGCCGGGCAATCAGCCCCAGCATTTT
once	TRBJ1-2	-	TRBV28	CASSYPDRSHYGYTF	TGTGCCAGCAGTTATCCCGACAGGTCCCACTATGGCTACACCTTC
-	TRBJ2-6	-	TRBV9	CASSLVGSGANVLTF	TGTGCCAGCAGTTTGGTCGGGTCTGGGGCCAACGTCCTGACTTTC